This record looks at one T cell receptor beta chain sequence and its context. Clones were sequenced by immunoSEQ multiplex PCR, and TCRdb holds only the in-frame ones, with some missing. Of under 95,000 clones listed, 80% to 90% are singletons. The CDR3 runs to 14 residues. The germline gives CDR1 SGHTA, CDR2 FQGNSA. V gave up 1 base and J gave up 9 bases, with 13 bases separating them. The sample belongs to a study of blood T cell repertoires in COVID-19. The origin of this receptor is a human donor in a cohort sampled during active COVID-19. What was sequenced was peripheral blood. The chain couples TRBV7-2 to TRBJ2-1; tentative D call: TRBD1 (5 bases). CDR3 in DNA: TGTGCCAGCAGCTTAGACCAGGGATCTGTTGAGCAGTTCTTC. Residues: CASSLDQGSVEQFF.